The 30 T cell receptor beta chains presented below share a single source sample, sequenced in a study of technical replicates of blood from a handful of donors. Only in-frame clones appear in the TCRdb table, and some are missing; sequencing was by immunoSEQ multiplex PCR. Of tens of thousands of clones in the sample, roughly 92% were seen once. The specimen was T cells isolated from PBMCs. Every receptor here comes from a human donor in good health.

A remark on this clone: One end of the junction does not line up with germline, which may come from a read error. This sequence joins TRBV9 and TRBJ1-1; the D gene is possibly TRBD1 (5 bases). Looked up from germline, CDR1 is SGDLS and CDR2 is YYNGEE. The CDR3 covers 12 residues. The CDR3 DNA follows: TGTGCCAGCAGACCGGACGGCGGGGGACTGCGGTTT. The encoded protein is CASRPDGGGLRF.

The chain recombines TRBV28 with TRBJ1-5; perhaps TRBD1 as D (5 bases). V was cut by 8 bases and J by 0 bases, with 8 bases left in between. The CDR3 covers 13 residues. Germline V gene lookup returns CDR1 MDHEN and CDR2 SYDVKM. The CDR3 reads CASLDSSNQPQHF. As DNA, the CDR3 is TGTGCCAGCCTCGACAGTAGCAATCAGCCCCAGCATTTT.

CDR3 sequence reads: CASNPGGSGVLLSTDTQYF. The DNA of the CDR3 is TGCGCCAGCAACCCCGGTGGTAGCGGAGTTTTGTTGAGCACAGATACGCAGTATTTT. The gene calls are TRBV4-1 and TRBJ2-3; TRBD2 might be the D (6 bases). Per the germline V gene, CDR1 is MGHRA and CDR2 is YSYEKL. V was shortened by 7 bases and J by 0 bases, with 26 bases between the two germline ends. The CDR3 length is 19 residues.

As DNA, the CDR3 is TGTGCCAGCAGCGTCCAGGGAACCGGGGAGCTGTTTTTT. This sequence encodes CASSVQGTGELFF. The V gene is TRBV9, the J gene TRBJ2-2, with D tentatively TRBD1 (5 bases). Germline CDR1 SGDLS, CDR2 YYNGEE. The V end lost 2 bases, the J end lost 5 bases, and 7 bases lay between the germline ends. The CDR3 covers 13 residues. Combining the CDR3 with reference TRBV9 and TRBJ2-2 gives the whole variable domain DSGVTQTPKHLITATGQRVTLRCSPRSGDLSVYWYQQSLDQGLQFLIQYYNGEERAKGNILERFSAQQFPDLHSELNLSSLELGDSALYFCASSVQGTGELFFGEGSRLTVL.

J is TRBJ2-7 and V is TRBV30; 8 bases are a match to TRBD1. With V trimmed by 1 base and J by 2 bases, 10 bases remained unmatched. Germline V gives CDR1 GTSNPN, CDR2 SVGIG (reference sequence). The CDR3 length is 16 residues. CDR3 nucleotides: TGTGCCTGGAGTGCCTATCGGACAGGGTCTACCTACGAGCAGTACTTC. Translating it yields CAWSAYRTGSTYEQYF.

The chain uses TRBV7-6 and TRBJ1-4; TRBD1 matches at 7 bases. This CDR3 has 17 amino acids. J gave up 7 bases and V 8 bases, and 19 bases lay outside the gene matches. The germline V gene encodes CDR1 SGHVS and CDR2 FNYEAQ. Here the CDR3 reads CASGPPGQTVGGEKLFF. The CDR3 bases are TGTGCCAGCGGGCCTCCGGGACAGACAGTAGGAGGTGAAAAACTGTTTTTT.

The chain joins TRBV5-1 to TRBJ2-3; a weak D match, TRBD2 (6 bases). From germline, CDR1 is SGHRS and CDR2 YFSETQ. This CDR3 has 15 amino acids. V was cut by 0 bases and J by 0 bases, with 8 bases left in between. CDR3 amino acids: CASSLAGVSTDTQYF. As DNA, the CDR3 is TGCGCCAGCAGCTTGGCGGGGGTGAGCACAGATACGCAGTATTTT.

The V call is TRBV19, the J call TRBJ1-5, with TRBD1 matching over 9 bases. Germline values: CDR1 LNHDA, CDR2 SQIVND (reference sequence). V was pared by 6 bases and J by 8 bases, with 8 bases of the junction left unmatched. The CDR3 has 14 residues. The CDR3 DNA reads as TGTGCCAGTAGAACCGGGACAGGGTTGGAGCCCCAGCATTTT. Its protein product is CASRTGTGLEPQHF.

The CDR3 here is CASSDRTGLLQETQYF. CDR3 coding DNA: TGTGCCAGCAGTGACAGGACAGGGTTGTTGCAAGAGACCCAGTACTTC. The V call is TRBV6-1, the J call TRBJ2-5; TRBD1 matches 8 bases. Germline V CDR1 and CDR2: MNHNS, SASEGT. The CDR3 is made up of 16 amino acids. The trim removed 3 bases at V and 2 bases at J, leaving 8 bases unmatched.

The chain couples TRBV27 to TRBJ1-3; TRBD1 matches at 8 bases. V trimming: 0 bases; J trimming: 6 bases; junction bases outside the gene matches: 1. This CDR3 comprises 14 residues. Germline V CDR1 and CDR2: MNHEY, SMNVEV (reference sequence). As DNA, the CDR3 is TGTGCCAGCAGTTTATCGGACAGGGCAAACACCATATATTTT. This encodes CASSLSDRANTIYF.

This chain joins TRBV27 and TRBJ1-4, with TRBD1 identical over 9 bases. From germline, CDR1 is MNHEY and CDR2 SMNVEV (reference sequence). The V segment lost 3 bases and the J segment 4 bases; nucleotides outside the gene matches: 12. The CDR3 has 18 residues. The CDR3 sequence: CASSFTGTGLEFNEKLFF. CDR3 DNA sequence: TGTGCCAGCAGTTTCACTGGGACAGGGCTAGAATTTAATGAAAAACTGTTTTTT. The entire variable domain, with the rest obtained from reference TRBV27 and TRBJ1-4, is as follows: EAQVTQNPRYLITVTGKKLTVTCSQNMNHEYMSWYRQDPGLGLRQIYYSMNVEVTDKGDVPEGYKVSRKEKRNFPLILESPSPNQTSLYFCASSFTGTGLEFNEKLFFGSGTQLSVL.

The chain is built from TRBV28 and TRBJ1-5, with D uncertain. The CDR3 loop spans 11 amino acids. V was cut by 6 bases and J by 8 bases, with 8 bases left in between. Germline loops: CDR1 MDHEN, CDR2 SYDVKM. Here the CDR3 reads CASRHQEPQHF. CDR3 bases: TGTGCCAGCAGGCATCAGGAGCCCCAGCATTTT.

This chain links TRBV27 with TRBJ2-7; TRBD2 aligns across 9 bases. The junction had 8 bases not matched to a gene; V was cut back by 6 bases and J by 2 bases. Germline V gene lookup returns CDR1 MNHEY and CDR2 SMNVEV (reference sequence). This CDR3 is 15 amino acids long. The CDR3 region has the DNA TGTGCCAGCAGGCCGGGACTAGCTAAAACCTACGAGCAGTACTTC. It encodes CASRPGLAKTYEQYF.

This clone was counted once. The chain links TRBV6-5 to TRBJ2-4; D not resolved. Trimming removed 4 bases at V and 2 bases at J, with 12 bases between. The CDR3 is 15 amino acids. Germline values: CDR1 MNHEY, CDR2 SVGAGI. CDR3 nucleotide sequence: TGTGCCAGCAGTTTTCATTATGGGCCCAAAAACATTCAGTACTTC. Translated: CASSFHYGPKNIQYF.

The chain combines TRBV30 with TRBJ1-4; D possibly corresponds to TRBD1 (5 bases). The ends were cut back, 8 bases at V and 3 bases at J, with 13 bases in the middle. The germline V gene has CDR1 GTSNPN and CDR2 SVGIG (reference sequence). The CDR3 runs 13 residues. The CDR3 spells CASQGLSNEKLFF. CDR3 nucleotide sequence: TGTGCCAGTCAGGGTTTGTCTAATGAAAAACTGTTTTTT. Filled out from reference TRBV30 and TRBJ1-4, the complete variable domain reads SQTIHQWPATLVQPVGSPLSLECTVEGTSNPNLYWYRQAAGRGLQLLFYSVGIGQISSEVPQNLSASRPQDRQFILSSKKLLLSDSGFYLCASQGLSNEKLFFGSGTQLSVL.

This chain connects TRBV4-1 to TRBJ1-4; 7 bases fit TRBD1. Trimming removed 4 bases from V and 4 bases from J; junction bases left unmatched: 6. Germline CDR1 reads MGHRA; CDR2 reads YSYEKL. The CDR3 extends over 15 amino acids. The CDR3 sequence is CASSRLGDSNEKLFF. CDR3 bases: TGCGCCAGCAGCCGCCTGGGGGACAGTAATGAAAAACTGTTTTTT.

This chain links TRBV6-5 with TRBJ2-2; TRBD1 might be the D (5 bases). This CDR3 has 15 amino acids. Germline CDR1 is MNHEY and CDR2 is SVGAGI. Trimming removed 0 bases from V and 3 bases from J, with 8 bases in between. Here the CDR3 reads CASSYSWGDTGELFF. The CDR3 region has the DNA TGTGCCAGCAGTTACTCGTGGGGCGACACCGGGGAGCTGTTTTTT.

V usage is TRBV30 and J usage is TRBJ1-3; TRBD1 is a possible D gene (5 bases). V gave up 4 bases and J gave up 4 bases, with 17 bases separating them. CDR3 size: 15 residues. Germline CDR1 is GTSNPN and CDR2 is SVGIG (reference sequence). CDR3 nucleotide sequence: TGTGCCTGGATGGGAGGGGAGGAAGGAGGAAACACCATATATTTT. Translating it yields CAWMGGEEGGNTIYF.

The V call is TRBV18, the J call TRBJ1-1; TRBD1 aligns across 7 bases. Unmatched junction bases numbered 4, after V lost 0 bases and J lost 0 bases. The length of the CDR3 is 16 residues. CDR1 KGHSH and CDR2 LQKENI come from the germline V gene. The CDR3: CASSPPGGLVNTEAFF. The CDR3, as DNA: TGTGCCAGCTCACCACCAGGGGGCTTGGTGAACACTGAAGCTTTCTTT. The full variable domain, rest sourced from reference TRBV18 and TRBJ1-1, is NAGVMQNPRHLVRRRGQEARLRCSPMKGHSHVYWYRQLPEEGLKFMVYLQKENIIDESGMPKERFSAEFPKEGPSILRIQQVVRGDSAAYFCASSPPGGLVNTEAFFGQGTRLTVV.

The V call is TRBV2, the J call TRBJ1-5, with D maybe TRBD1 (5 bases). Trimming pared 7 bases from V and 0 bases from J, leaving 10 bases between. The length of the CDR3 is 14 residues. Germline assignment: CDR1 SNHLY and CDR2 FYNNEI. The CDR3 DNA reads as TGTGCCAGCATAAAGGACAATAGCAATCAGCCCCAGCATTTT. Translated: CASIKDNSNQPQHF.

DNA of the CDR3: TGTGCCAGCAGCGTAGGTTCTCGGACAACTGAAGCTTTCTTT. Protein product: CASSVGSRTTEAFF. The chain combines TRBV9 with TRBJ1-1, with D tentatively TRBD1 (5 bases). Trimming shortened V by 0 bases and J by 5 bases, and 11 bases separated the two germline ends. Germline CDR1 is SGDLS and CDR2 is YYNGEE. This CDR3 region has 14 residues.

This chain joins TRBV5-6 and TRBJ1-3; the match to TRBD1 covers 8 bases. CDR1 SGHDT and CDR2 YYEEEE come from the germline V gene. The length of the CDR3 is 14 residues. The ends lost 3 bases at V and 6 bases at J; junction bases unmatched: 5. The CDR3 region is CASSSTGAVNTIYF. DNA for the CDR3: TGTGCCAGCAGCTCGACAGGGGCAGTAAACACCATATATTTT.

The CDR3 bases are TGTGCCAGCTCACCACCGGTAGGCGGGAGCTCTGGGGCCAACGTCCTGACTTTC. Protein: CASSPPVGGSSGANVLTF. The rearrangement links TRBV18 to TRBJ2-6, with 7 bases identical to TRBD2. The CDR3 extends over 18 amino acids. V was clipped by 0 bases and J by 0 bases; unmatched bases: 5. CDR1 KGHSH and CDR2 LQKENI come from the germline V gene.

The chain is built from TRBV19 and TRBJ2-1; TRBD1 agrees at 11 bases. In germline, CDR1 is LNHDA, CDR2 SQIVND (reference sequence). The junction had 13 bases not matched to a gene; V was cut back by 6 bases and J by 9 bases. This CDR3 is 16 amino acids long. The CDR3 spells CASRQGFGQGAFEQFF. CDR3 bases: TGTGCCAGTAGGCAGGGTTTCGGACAGGGGGCGTTTGAGCAGTTCTTC.

The rearrangement joins TRBV6-5 to TRBJ2-7; 8 bases are a match to TRBD2. The V gene's germline CDR1 is MNHEY and CDR2 SVGAGI. The CDR3 spans 15 residues. The J segment lost 0 bases and the V segment lost 0 bases, leaving 1 base of the junction unmatched. The DNA for the CDR3 is TGTGCCAGCAGTTACTCGGCGGGGGGCTCCTACGAGCAGTACTTC. Amino acid sequence: CASSYSAGGSYEQYF.

This chain connects TRBV5-4 to TRBJ2-5; TRBD2 is a possible D gene (6 bases). The V end lost 3 bases, the J end lost 1 base, and 13 bases lay between the germline ends. The CDR3 extends over 15 amino acids. Germline-derived CDR1 and CDR2 are SGHNT and YYREEE (reference sequence). The CDR3 coding sequence is TGTGCCAGCAGCTCTGCCGTAGCGGCCCAAGAGACCCAGTACTTC. Its translation is CASSSAVAAQETQYF. The full variable domain, its missing parts supplied by reference TRBV5-4 and TRBJ2-5, is ETGVTQSPTHLIKTRGQQVTLRCSSQSGHNTVSWYQQALGQGPQFIFQYYREEENGRGNFPPRFSGLQFPNYSSELNVNALELDDSALYLCASSSAVAAQETQYFGPGTRLLVL.

The rearrangement uses TRBV19 and TRBJ2-7, with TRBD2 matching over 10 bases. The CDR3 runs 14 residues. Germline V gene data show CDR1 as LNHDA and CDR2 as SQIVND (reference sequence). Germline trimming cut 2 bases from V and 7 bases from J; bases unmatched to any gene: 5. The CDR3 DNA follows: TGTGCCAGTAGTATACTAGCGGGAGCGGGGGAGCAGTACTTC. Protein product: CASSILAGAGEQYF.

The chain carries TRBV19 and TRBJ2-1, with TRBD2 matching 9 bases. CDR1 and CDR2 (germline): LNHDA, SQIVND (reference sequence). The CDR3 is 15 amino acids. The J segment lost 7 bases and the V segment lost 2 bases, leaving 6 bases of the junction unmatched. Here the CDR3 DNA reads TGTGCCAGTAGTATATCGGCTAGCGGGGCGAATGAGCAGTTCTTC. Amino acid sequence: CASSISASGANEQFF.

V gene TRBV5-1 combines with J gene TRBJ2-5, with 9 bases lining up with TRBD2. Germline trimming cut 0 bases from V and 5 bases from J; bases unmatched to any gene: 5. This CDR3 contains 15 residues. CDR1 and CDR2 (germline): SGHRS, YFSETQ. The CDR3 loop is CASSLELAGSETQYF. CDR3 DNA: TGCGCCAGCAGCTTGGAGCTAGCGGGGTCGGAGACCCAGTACTTC.

This chain connects TRBV18 to TRBJ1-5; D is possibly TRBD1 (5 bases). The CDR3 consists of 15 residues. From germline, CDR1 is KGHSH and CDR2 LQKENI. Deletions cut 6 bases from V and 1 base from J, with 13 bases between. The CDR3, as DNA: TGTGCCAGCTCCTTAGCAGGGCAGAGCAATCAGCCCCAGCATTTT. Protein: CASSLAGQSNQPQHF.